This T cell receptor (beta chain) is drawn from a study of T cell repertoires in cytomegalovirus infection. Study as a whole: Recently identified HLA-C-restricted and well-studied HLA-B-restricted CMV epitopes were used. Public TCR beta signatures provided an indication of both CMV infection and a matching HLA type.

About this clonotype: Its antigen is currently unknown.

This CDR3 comprises 15 residues. Germline V gene lookup returns CDR1 SGHTA and CDR2 FQGNSA. With V trimmed by 3 bases and J by 7 bases, 11 bases remained unmatched. Points from the study as a whole: The response measured ex vivo was dominated by TCR beta clonotypes (HLA-C-restricted and CMV-specific). CMV carriers with the relevant HLA were identified by cumulative public TCR beta family frequency.

TCRdb processed the reads anew with MiXCR; each CDR3 protein has one entry. The profile shows some 500,000 distinct CDR3 sequences, under 45% of them singletons. This receptor was identified in a human donor in good health (CMV status not recorded). Some clones in this sample may be carry-over from other donors' samples. Sequences were derived from cultured PBMCs, sampled from culture after CMV antigen stimulation. This chain links TRBV7-2 with TRBJ2-7, with 8 bases matching TRBD2. The CDR3 loop is CASSFYPREGWEQYF. CDR3 coding DNA: TGTGCCAGCAGCTTTTATCCCCGGGAGGGCTGGGAGCAGTACTTC.